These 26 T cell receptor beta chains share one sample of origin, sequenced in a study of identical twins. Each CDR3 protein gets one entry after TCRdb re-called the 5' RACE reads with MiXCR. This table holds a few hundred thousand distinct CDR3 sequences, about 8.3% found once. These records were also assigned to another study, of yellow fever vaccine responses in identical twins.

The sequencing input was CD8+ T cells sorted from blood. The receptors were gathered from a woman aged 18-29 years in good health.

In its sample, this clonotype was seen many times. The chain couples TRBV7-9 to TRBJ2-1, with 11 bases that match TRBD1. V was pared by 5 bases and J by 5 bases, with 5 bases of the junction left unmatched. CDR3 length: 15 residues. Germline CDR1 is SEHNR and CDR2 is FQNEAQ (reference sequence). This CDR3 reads CASSARDRGNNEQFF. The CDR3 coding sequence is TGTGCCAGCAGCGCCCGGGACAGGGGGAACAATGAGCAGTTCTTC.

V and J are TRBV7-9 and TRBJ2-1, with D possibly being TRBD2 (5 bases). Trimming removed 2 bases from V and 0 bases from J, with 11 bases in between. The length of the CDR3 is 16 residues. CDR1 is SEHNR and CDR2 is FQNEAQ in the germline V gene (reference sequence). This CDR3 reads CASSLSGRSSYNEQFF. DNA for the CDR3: TGTGCCAGCAGCTTAAGCGGCCGATCCTCCTACAATGAGCAGTTCTTC.

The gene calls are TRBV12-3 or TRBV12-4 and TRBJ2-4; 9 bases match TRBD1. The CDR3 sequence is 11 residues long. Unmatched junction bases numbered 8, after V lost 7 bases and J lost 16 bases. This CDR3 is CASTPGTGKYF. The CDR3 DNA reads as TGTGCCAGCACCCCCGGGACAGGGAAATACTTC.

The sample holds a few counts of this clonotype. Here the CDR3 reads CASSLGSFRRDTQYF. The CDR3 DNA sequence: TGTGCCAGCAGCTTAGGCTCATTTAGGAGAGATACGCAGTATTTT. V gene TRBV7-9 combines with J gene TRBJ2-3; D unresolved. From germline, CDR1 is SEHNR and CDR2 FQNEAQ (reference sequence). V was cut by 1 base and J by 5 bases, with 13 bases left in between. The CDR3 covers 15 residues.

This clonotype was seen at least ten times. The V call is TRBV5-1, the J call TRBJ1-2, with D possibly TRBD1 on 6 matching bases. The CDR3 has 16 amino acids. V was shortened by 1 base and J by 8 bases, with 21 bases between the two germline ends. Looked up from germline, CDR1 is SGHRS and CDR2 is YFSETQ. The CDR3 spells CASSLRTAQELEGYTF. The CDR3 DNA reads TGCGCCAGCAGCTTGAGGACAGCTCAGGAGTTGGAGGGCTACACCTTC.

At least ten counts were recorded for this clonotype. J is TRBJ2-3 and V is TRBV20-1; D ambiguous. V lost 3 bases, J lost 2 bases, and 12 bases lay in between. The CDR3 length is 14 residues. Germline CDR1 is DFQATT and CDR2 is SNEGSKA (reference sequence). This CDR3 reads CSARFLVLTDTQYF. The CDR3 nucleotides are TGCAGTGCTAGGTTTTTGGTGCTCACAGATACGCAGTATTTT.

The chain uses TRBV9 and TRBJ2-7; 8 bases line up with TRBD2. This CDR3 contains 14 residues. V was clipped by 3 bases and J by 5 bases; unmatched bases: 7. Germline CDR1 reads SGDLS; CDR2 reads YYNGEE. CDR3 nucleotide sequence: TGTGCCAGCAGCGCTGGGACTAGGAGCAACGAGCAGTACTTC. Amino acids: CASSAGTRSNEQYF.

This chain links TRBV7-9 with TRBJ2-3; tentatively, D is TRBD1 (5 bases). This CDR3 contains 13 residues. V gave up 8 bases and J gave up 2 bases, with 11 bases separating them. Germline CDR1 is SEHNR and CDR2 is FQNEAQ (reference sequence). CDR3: CASQGTNTDTQYF. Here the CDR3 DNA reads TGTGCCAGCCAGGGAACGAACACAGATACGCAGTATTTT.

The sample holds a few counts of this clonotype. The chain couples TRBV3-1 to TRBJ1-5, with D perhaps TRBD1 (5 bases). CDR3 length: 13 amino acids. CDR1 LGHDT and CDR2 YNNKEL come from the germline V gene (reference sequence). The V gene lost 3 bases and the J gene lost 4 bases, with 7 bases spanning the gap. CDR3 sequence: CASSHPGNQPQHF. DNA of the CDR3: TGTGCCAGCAGCCATCCAGGGAATCAGCCCCAGCATTTT.

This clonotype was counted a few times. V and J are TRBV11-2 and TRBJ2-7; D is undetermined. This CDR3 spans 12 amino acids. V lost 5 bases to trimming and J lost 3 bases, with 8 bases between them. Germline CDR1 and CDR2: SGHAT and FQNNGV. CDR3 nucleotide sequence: TGTGCCAGCAGCCCGATGAACTACGAGCAGTACTTC. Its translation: CASSPMNYEQYF.

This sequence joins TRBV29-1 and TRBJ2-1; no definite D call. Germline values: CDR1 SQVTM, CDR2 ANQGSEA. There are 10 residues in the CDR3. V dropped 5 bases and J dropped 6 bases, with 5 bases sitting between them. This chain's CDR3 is CSVRINEQFF. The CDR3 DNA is TGCAGCGTTCGGATCAATGAGCAGTTCTTC.

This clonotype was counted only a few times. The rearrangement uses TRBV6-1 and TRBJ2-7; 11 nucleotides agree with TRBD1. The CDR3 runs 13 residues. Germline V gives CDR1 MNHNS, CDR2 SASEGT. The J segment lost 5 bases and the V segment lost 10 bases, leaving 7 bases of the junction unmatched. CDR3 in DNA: TGTGCCACCTCGGACAGGGGGCGGGACGAGCAGTACTTC. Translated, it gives CATSDRGRDEQYF.

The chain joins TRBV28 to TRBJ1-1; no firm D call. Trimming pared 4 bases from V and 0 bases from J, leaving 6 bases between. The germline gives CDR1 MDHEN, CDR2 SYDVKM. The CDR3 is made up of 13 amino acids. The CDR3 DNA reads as TGTGCCAGCAGTTGGACTTTGAACACTGAAGCTTTCTTT. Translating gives CASSWTLNTEAFF.

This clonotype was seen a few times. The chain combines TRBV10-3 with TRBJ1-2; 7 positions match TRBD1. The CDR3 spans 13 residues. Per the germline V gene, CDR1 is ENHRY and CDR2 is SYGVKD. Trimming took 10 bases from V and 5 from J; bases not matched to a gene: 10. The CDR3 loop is CATYGEGAYGYTF. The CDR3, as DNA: TGTGCCACCTACGGAGAGGGGGCATATGGCTACACCTTC.

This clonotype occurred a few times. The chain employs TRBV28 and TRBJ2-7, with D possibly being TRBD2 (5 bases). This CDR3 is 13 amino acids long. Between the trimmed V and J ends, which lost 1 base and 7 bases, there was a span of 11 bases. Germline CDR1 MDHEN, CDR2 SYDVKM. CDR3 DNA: TGTGCCAGCAGTTTATACCTCGGGATGGAGCAGTACTTC. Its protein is CASSLYLGMEQYF.

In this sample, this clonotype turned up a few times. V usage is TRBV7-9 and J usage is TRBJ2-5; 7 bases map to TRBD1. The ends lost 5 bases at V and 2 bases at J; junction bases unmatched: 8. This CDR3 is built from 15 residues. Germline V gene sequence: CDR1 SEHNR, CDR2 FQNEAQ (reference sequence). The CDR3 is CASSPRAGGQETQYF. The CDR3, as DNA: TGTGCCAGCAGCCCCCGGGCAGGGGGACAAGAGACCCAGTACTTC.

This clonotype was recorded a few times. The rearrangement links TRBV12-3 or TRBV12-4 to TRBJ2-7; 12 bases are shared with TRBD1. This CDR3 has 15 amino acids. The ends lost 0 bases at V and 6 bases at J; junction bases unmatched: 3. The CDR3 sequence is CASSLAGQGAFEQYF. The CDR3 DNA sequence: TGTGCCAGCAGTTTAGCGGGACAGGGGGCTTTCGAGCAGTACTTC.

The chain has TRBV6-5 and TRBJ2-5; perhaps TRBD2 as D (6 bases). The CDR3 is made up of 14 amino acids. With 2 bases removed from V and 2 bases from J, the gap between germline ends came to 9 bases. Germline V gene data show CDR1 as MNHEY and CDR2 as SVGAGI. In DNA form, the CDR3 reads TGTGCCAGCAGTTACCGGGGGACTCAAGAGACCCAGTACTTC. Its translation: CASSYRGTQETQYF.

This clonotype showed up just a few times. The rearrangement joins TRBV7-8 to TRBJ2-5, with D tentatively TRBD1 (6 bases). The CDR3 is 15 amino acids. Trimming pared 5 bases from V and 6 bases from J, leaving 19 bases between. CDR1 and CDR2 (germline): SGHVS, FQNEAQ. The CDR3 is CASSHWTDDLKTQYF. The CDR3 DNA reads TGTGCCAGCAGCCACTGGACAGATGACTTGAAGACCCAGTACTTC.

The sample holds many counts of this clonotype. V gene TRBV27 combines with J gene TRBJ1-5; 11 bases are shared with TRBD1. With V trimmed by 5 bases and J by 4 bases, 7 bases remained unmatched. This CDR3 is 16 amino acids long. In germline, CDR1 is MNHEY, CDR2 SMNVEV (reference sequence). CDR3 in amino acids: CASSNSGTGGNQPQHF. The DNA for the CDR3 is TGTGCCAGCAGTAACTCCGGGACAGGGGGTAATCAGCCCCAGCATTTT.

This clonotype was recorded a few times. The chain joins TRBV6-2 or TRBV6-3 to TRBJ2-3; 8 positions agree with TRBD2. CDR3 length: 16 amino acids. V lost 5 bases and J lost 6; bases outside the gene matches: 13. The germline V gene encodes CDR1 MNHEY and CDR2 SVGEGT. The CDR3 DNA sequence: TGTGCCAGCAGTGGACTAGCTGTGGATCCGCAGGATACGCAGTATTTT. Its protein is CASSGLAVDPQDTQYF.

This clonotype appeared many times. The CDR3 DNA sequence: TGTGCCAGCAGCTTAGCACAGGGGGCATCCTACGAGCAGTACTTC. Its protein is CASSLAQGASYEQYF. The V call is TRBV7-9, the J call TRBJ2-7, with 9 bases lining up with TRBD1. Germline trimming cut 0 bases from V and 1 base from J; bases unmatched to any gene: 1. Germline lookup yields CDR1 SEHNR and CDR2 FQNEAQ (reference sequence). The CDR3 has 15 residues.

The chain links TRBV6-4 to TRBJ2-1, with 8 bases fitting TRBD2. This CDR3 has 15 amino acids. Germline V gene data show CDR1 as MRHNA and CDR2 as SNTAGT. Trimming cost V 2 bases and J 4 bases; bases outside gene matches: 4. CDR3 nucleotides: TGTGCCAGCAGTGACCCTAGCGGGCCGTACAATGAGCAGTTCTTC. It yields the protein CASSDPSGPYNEQFF.

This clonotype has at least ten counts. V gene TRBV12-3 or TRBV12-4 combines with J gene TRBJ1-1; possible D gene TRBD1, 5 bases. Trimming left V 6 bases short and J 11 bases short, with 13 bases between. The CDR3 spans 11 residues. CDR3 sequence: CASRGGVGAFF. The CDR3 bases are TGTGCCAGCAGGGGAGGGGTTGGGGCTTTCTTT.

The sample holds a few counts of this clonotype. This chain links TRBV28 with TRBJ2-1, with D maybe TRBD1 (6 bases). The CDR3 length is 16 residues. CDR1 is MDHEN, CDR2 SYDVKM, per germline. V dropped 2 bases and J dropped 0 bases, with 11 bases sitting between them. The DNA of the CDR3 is TGTGCCAGCAGTTTAATACAGGGTAGCTCCTACAATGAGCAGTTCTTC. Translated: CASSLIQGSSYNEQFF.

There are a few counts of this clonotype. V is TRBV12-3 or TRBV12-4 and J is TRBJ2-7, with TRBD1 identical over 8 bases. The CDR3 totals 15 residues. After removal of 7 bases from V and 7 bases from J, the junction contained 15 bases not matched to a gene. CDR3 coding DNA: TGTGCCAGCACCCCGCCCGGGGACAGGCAGGGAGAGCAGTACTTC. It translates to CASTPPGDRQGEQYF.